This T cell receptor (beta chain) comes out of a study of siplizumab effects on memory and regulatory T cells. As for this clone: Antigen unknown.

Generated by immunoSEQ multiplex PCR, the TCRdb table keeps only in-frame clones and is missing some. The data show about 120,000 clones, approximately 94% seen once. Study-wide points: Apparently key alloresponse contributors, naive T cells also seemed more diverse than memory cells.

The sequenced sample consisted of non-Treg CD4+ T cells sorted from blood. This TCR was sampled from a human donor in good health.

CDR3 bases: TGTGCCAGCAGTGCCCGCCAGGTGGGCGAGACCCAGTACTTC. Its translation is CASSARQVGETQYF. The chain is built from TRBV2 and TRBJ2-5, with D uncertain. Looked up from germline, CDR1 is SNHLY and CDR2 is FYNNEI. The CDR3 extends over 14 amino acids. V was trimmed by 4 bases and J by 5 bases, leaving 14 bases between them.